The 2 T cell receptor beta chains given below trace back to one sample, sequenced in a study of T cell responses to AZD1222 COVID-19 vaccine. Here immunoSEQ multiplex PCR was the method, and the copy in TCRdb shows in-frame clones only, minus some. Altogether over 120,000 clones are present, over 90% being singletons, with the ten largest covering less than 6.5%. The specimen comprised peripheral blood, sampled on day 0 of AZD1222 vaccination. All receptors derive from an adult in good health.

The chain carries TRBV27 and TRBJ2-7, with 13 nucleotides matching TRBD2. Germline CDR1 is MNHEY and CDR2 is SMNVEV (reference sequence). J gave up 4 bases and V 5 bases, and 11 bases lay outside the gene matches. There are 17 residues in the CDR3. Here the CDR3 reads CASSSGTSGILPYEQYF. The CDR3 DNA follows: TGTGCCAGCAGTAGCGGGACTAGCGGGATACTACCTTACGAGCAGTACTTC.

The V gene is TRBV5-1, the J gene TRBJ1-2; tentative D call: TRBD1 (5 bases). The V end lost 5 bases, the J end lost 7 bases, and 9 bases lay between the germline ends. The CDR3 sequence is 11 residues long. Per the germline V gene, CDR1 is SGHRS and CDR2 is YFSETQ. The CDR3 loop reads CASRAGFGYTF. DNA for the CDR3: TGCGCCAGCAGGGCAGGGTTTGGCTACACCTTC.